This T cell receptor (beta chain) is drawn from a study of blood T cells in healthy people across ages. From germline, CDR1 is LNHNV and CDR2 YYDKDF (reference sequence). Deletions cut 1 base from V and 3 bases from J, with 7 bases between. The CDR3 is 13 amino acids. This clonotype was seen at least ten times. A second PCR, run for roughly 7 to 12 cycles, used a sample-barcoded 5' primer plus a J-beta primer mix. Unique molecular identifiers of 12 random nucleotides labeled each cDNA. Any given sample supplied a minimum of 2.5 million CDR3-containing paired-end reads. Using its own MiXCR run on the 5' RACE reads, TCRdb lists one record per CDR3 protein. The sample contains some 1.6 million distinct CDR3 sequences, about 32% of which appear only once.

The J gene is TRBJ2-7, the V gene TRBV15; D is ambiguous. Specimen: blood. This TCR derives from a young woman in good health. The CDR3 spells CATSRGSSYEQYF. The CDR3, as DNA: TGTGCCACCAGCAGAGGATCCAGCTACGAGCAGTACTTC.